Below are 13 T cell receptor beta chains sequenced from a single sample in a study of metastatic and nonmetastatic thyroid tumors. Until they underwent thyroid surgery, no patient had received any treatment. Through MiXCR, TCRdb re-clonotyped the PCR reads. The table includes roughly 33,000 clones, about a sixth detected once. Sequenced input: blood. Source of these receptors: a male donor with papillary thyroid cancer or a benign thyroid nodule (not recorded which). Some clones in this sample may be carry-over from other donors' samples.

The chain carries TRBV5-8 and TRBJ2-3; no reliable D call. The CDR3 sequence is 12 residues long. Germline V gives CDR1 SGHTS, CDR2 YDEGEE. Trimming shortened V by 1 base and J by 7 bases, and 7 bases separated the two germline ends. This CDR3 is CASSLRAYTQYF. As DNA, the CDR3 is TGTGCCAGCAGCTTGAGGGCTTATACGCAGTATTTT.

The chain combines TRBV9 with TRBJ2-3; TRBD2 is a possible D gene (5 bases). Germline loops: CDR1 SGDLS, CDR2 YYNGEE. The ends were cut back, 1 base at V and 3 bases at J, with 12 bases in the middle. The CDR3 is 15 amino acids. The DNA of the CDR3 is TGTGCCAGCAGCGTAAGCGGTATCGTGACAGATACGCAGTATTTT. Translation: CASSVSGIVTDTQYF.

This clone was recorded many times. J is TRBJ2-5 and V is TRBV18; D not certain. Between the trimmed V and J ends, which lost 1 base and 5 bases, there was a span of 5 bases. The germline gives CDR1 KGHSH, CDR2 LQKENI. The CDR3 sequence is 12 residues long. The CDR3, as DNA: TGTGCCAGCTCACCACGAGCCGAGACCCAGTACTTC. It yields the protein CASSPRAETQYF.

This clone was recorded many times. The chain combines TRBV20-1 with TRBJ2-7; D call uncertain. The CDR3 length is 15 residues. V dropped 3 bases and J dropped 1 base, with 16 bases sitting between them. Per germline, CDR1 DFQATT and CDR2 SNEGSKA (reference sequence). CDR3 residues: CSASETSLGSYEQYF. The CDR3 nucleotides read TGCAGTGCTAGTGAAACCTCTCTCGGTTCCTACGAGCAGTACTTC.

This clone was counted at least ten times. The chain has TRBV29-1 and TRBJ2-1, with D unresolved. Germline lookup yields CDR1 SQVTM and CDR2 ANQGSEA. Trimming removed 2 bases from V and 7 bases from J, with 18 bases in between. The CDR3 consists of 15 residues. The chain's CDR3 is CSVERQPGGRNEQFF. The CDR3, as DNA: TGCAGCGTTGAACGGCAGCCCGGCGGTAGAAATGAGCAGTTCTTC.

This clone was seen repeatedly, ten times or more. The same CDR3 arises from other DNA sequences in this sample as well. CDR3 in DNA: TGTGCCAGCAGCCCGGGACTAGCGGCAGATACGCAGTATTTT. It codes for CASSPGLAADTQYF. The chain links TRBV7-3 to TRBJ2-3, with 11 bases that match TRBD2. Looked up from germline, CDR1 is SGHTA and CDR2 is FQGTGA. The CDR3 covers 14 residues. Trimming cost V 5 bases and J 4 bases; bases outside gene matches: 2.

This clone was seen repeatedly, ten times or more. Here the CDR3 reads CSARGVYSGSVDTQYF. CDR3 DNA: TGCAGTGCTAGGGGGGTGTACAGCGGGAGTGTAGATACGCAGTATTTT. The chain carries TRBV20-1 and TRBJ2-3; TRBD2 aligns across 8 bases. The junction had 13 bases not matched to a gene; V was cut back by 3 bases and J by 5 bases. The CDR3 is 16 residues long. The germline V gene encodes CDR1 DFQATT and CDR2 SNEGSKA (reference sequence).

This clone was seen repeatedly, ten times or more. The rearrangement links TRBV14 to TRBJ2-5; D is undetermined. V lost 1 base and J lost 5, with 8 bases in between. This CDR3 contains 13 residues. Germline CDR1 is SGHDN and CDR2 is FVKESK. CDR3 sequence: CASSQGHRETQYF. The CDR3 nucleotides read TGTGCCAGCAGCCAAGGACATAGGGAGACCCAGTACTTC. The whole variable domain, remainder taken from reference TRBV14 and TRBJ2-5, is EAGVTQFPSHSVIEKGQTVTLRCDPISGHDNLYWYRRVMGKEIKFLLHFVKESKQDESGMPNNRFLAERTGGTYSTLKVQPAELEDSGVYFCASSQGHRETQYFGPGTRLLVL.

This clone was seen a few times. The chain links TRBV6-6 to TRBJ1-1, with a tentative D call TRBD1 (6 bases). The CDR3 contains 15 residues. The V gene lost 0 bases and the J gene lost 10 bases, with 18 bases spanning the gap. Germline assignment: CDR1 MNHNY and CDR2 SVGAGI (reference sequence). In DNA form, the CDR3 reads TGTGCCAGCAGTTACTCAATGACAGGTAGGAACGGAGCTTTCTTT. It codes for CASSYSMTGRNGAFF.

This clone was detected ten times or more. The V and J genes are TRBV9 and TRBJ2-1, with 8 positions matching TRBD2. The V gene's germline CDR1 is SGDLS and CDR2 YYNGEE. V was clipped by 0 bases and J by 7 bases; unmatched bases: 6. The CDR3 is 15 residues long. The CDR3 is CASSVELAVVNEQFF. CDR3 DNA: TGTGCCAGCAGCGTAGAACTAGCGGTCGTTAATGAGCAGTTCTTC.

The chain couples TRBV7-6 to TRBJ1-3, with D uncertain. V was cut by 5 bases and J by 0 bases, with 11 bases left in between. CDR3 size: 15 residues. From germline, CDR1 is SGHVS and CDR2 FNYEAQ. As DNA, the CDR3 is TGTGCCAGCAGCGTAGGCCCTAGCTCTGGAAACACCATATATTTT. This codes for CASSVGPSSGNTIYF.

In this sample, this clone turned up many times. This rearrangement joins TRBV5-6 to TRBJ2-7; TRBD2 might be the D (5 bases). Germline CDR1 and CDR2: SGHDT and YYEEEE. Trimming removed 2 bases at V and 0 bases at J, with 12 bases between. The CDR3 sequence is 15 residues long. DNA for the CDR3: TGTGCCAGCAGCTTCCTAGCCCCGAGCTCCTACGAGCAGTACTTC. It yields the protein CASSFLAPSSYEQYF.

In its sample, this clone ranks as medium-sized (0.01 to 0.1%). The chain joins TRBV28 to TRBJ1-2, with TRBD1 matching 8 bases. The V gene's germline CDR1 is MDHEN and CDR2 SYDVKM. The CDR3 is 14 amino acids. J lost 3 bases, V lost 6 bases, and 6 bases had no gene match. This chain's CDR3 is CASRKQGGYYGYTF. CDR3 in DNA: TGTGCCAGCAGGAAACAGGGGGGATACTATGGCTACACCTTC.